The clone carrying this T cell receptor beta chain was seen only a few times. Its target is not known. Trimming took off 7 bases at V and 2 bases at J, with 8 bases between the two ends. The CDR3 extends over 13 amino acids. Germline CDR1 ENHRY, CDR2 SYGVKD. This entry is derived from a study of blood T cells in healthy people across ages. Whole-study context: When template switching was applied, about one barcoded beta molecule was captured per two T cells. Findings and limits, study-wide: The study found TCR beta diversity correlated strongly with naive T cell percentage.

Sample-barcoded 5' priming and a J-beta primer mix drove a second PCR of roughly 6 to 12 cycles. TCRdb redid the calling of the 5' RACE reads with MiXCR, one entry per CDR3 protein. Here the sample spans about 720,000 distinct CDR3 sequences, 22% being singletons. This receptor was obtained from a man in his 70s in good health. The source material was blood. V and J are TRBV10-3 and TRBJ1-4; D gene ambiguous. CDR3 in DNA: TGTGCCATCATGAGGGATACTAATGAAAAACTGTTTTTT. Its protein product is CAIMRDTNEKLFF.